The present TCR beta chain was sequenced within a study of CD8 T cells in Susac syndrome. The CDR3 sequence is 12 residues long. Germline V CDR1 and CDR2: LNHDA, SQIVND (reference sequence). The V end lost 4 bases, the J end lost 5 bases, and 9 bases lay between the germline ends. Random-hexamer reverse transcription was applied to roughly 0.45 to 1 ug RNA. TCRdb reanalysed the immunoSEQ multiplex PCR reads using MiXCR and keeps one entry per CDR3 protein. The sample lists about 150,000 distinct CDR3 sequences, approximately 93% occurring once. The rearrangement uses TRBV19 and TRBJ2-7, with no clear D. The sequence derives from a human donor with multiple sclerosis. Sequencing was carried out using CD8+ T cells from PBMCs. CDR3 sequence (DNA): TGTGCCAGTAGTAACCCCAGCCACGAGCAGTACTTC. Translating gives CASSNPSHEQYF.